Given below is one TCR beta chain in context. As yet, its antigen is unknown. In the PCR, 60 Vbeta and 13 Jbeta primers were used. TCRdb's copy holds only in-frame clones and misses some; the assay was immunoSEQ multiplex PCR. The repertoire has about 50,000 clones, about 78% of them found once; the top ten carry around 8.1%. This entry belongs to a study of cytomegalovirus exposure and HLA in healthy donors. Looking at the study overall: Researchers previously reported finding 90 million to 130 million unique TCR beta sequences from roughly 180 million T cells.

Overall study results and limits: According to the study, around 150 TCR beta chains were cytomegalovirus-associated. It was reportedly the case that the classifier diagnosed cytomegalovirus status with high specificity and sensitivity.

Sequenced: PBMCs. The TCR was taken from a man aged 30-40 years in good health and CMV-seropositive.

The CDR3 bases are TGTGCCACCGGGGGTACGACAGGGAATGAGCAGTTCTTC. Amino acids: CATGGTTGNEQFF. The chain employs TRBV19 and TRBJ2-1; a possible D gene is TRBD1 (7 bases). Germline V gene sequence: CDR1 LNHDA, CDR2 SQIVND (reference sequence). The CDR3 contains 13 residues. V was clipped by 10 bases and J by 7 bases, with 17 bases between them.